The next 24 T cell receptor beta chains were all read from a single sample in a study of T cell repertoires in cytomegalovirus infection. Each CDR3 protein is one row after TCRdb ran MiXCR on the reads. Of about 83,000 distinct CDR3 sequences listed, 45% to 50% are singletons. No antigen has been assigned to these receptors. The material sequenced was CD8+ T cells from cultured PBMCs, taken from culture after CMV antigen stimulation. The receptors come from a human donor in good health (CMV status not recorded). Some clones in this sample may be carry-over from other donors' samples.

The chain is built from TRBV19 and TRBJ2-7, with unresolved D. Trimming stripped 1 base from V and 3 bases from J, with 13 bases between. Germline V gene data show CDR1 as LNHDA and CDR2 as SQIVND (reference sequence). The CDR3 loop spans 15 amino acids. The CDR3, as DNA: TGTGCCAGTAGTATAGGGCCTATCGCCGGCTACGAGCAGTACTTC. It translates to CASSIGPIAGYEQYF.

The table lists this clonotype with a few counts. The V call is TRBV7-6, the J call TRBJ2-7, with D hard to call. The length of the CDR3 is 13 residues. The V gene's germline CDR1 is SGHVS and CDR2 FNYEAQ. V dropped 1 base and J dropped 3 bases, with 7 bases sitting between them. This chain's CDR3 is CASSLEADYEQYF. In DNA, the CDR3 is TGTGCCAGCAGCTTAGAGGCAGACTACGAGCAGTACTTC.

V and J are TRBV25-1 and TRBJ1-1, with TRBD1 matching over 7 bases. The CDR3 has 15 amino acids. Germline loops: CDR1 MGHDK, CDR2 SYGVNS. With V trimmed by 5 bases and J by 1 base, 7 bases remained unmatched. The chain's CDR3 is CASSKSRGPNTEAFF. In DNA, the CDR3 is TGTGCCAGCAGTAAGAGTAGGGGGCCGAACACTGAAGCTTTCTTT.

The table lists this clonotype with a few counts. This chain links TRBV10-2 with TRBJ2-1; D is possibly TRBD2 (5 bases). V was clipped by 8 bases and J by 2 bases, with 16 bases between them. CDR1 and CDR2 from the germline V gene are WSHSY and SAAADI. CDR3 length: 15 residues. In nucleotides, the CDR3 is TGCGCCAGCCGCGAATCGGACTTCCCCTACAATGAGCAGTTCTTC. This gives the protein CASRESDFPYNEQFF.

V gene TRBV7-8 combines with J gene TRBJ2-3, with D uncertain. The ends were cut back, 5 bases at V and 2 bases at J, with 14 bases in the middle. From germline, CDR1 is SGHVS and CDR2 FQNEAQ. The CDR3 has 15 residues. CDR3 sequence: CASSPTSGDTDTQYF. CDR3 DNA sequence: TGTGCCAGCAGCCCTACCTCAGGAGACACAGATACGCAGTATTTT. The entire variable domain, with the rest obtained from reference TRBV7-8 and TRBJ2-3, is as follows: GAGVSQSPRYKVAKRGQDVALRCDPISGHVSLFWYQQALGQGPEFLTYFQNEAQLDKSGLPSDRFFAERPEGSVSTLKIQRTQQEDSAVYLCASSPTSGDTDTQYFGPGTRLTVL.

DNA of the CDR3: TGTGCCAGCAGTTTATCTCAGGGGGCTAGTCATGGCTACACCTTC. This encodes CASSLSQGASHGYTF. The chain carries TRBV12-3 or TRBV12-4 and TRBJ1-2; 8 nucleotides agree with TRBD1. The ends lost 2 bases at V and 6 bases at J; junction bases unmatched: 8. The CDR3 covers 15 residues.

The chain employs TRBV5-1 and TRBJ2-1; 12 nucleotides line up with TRBD2. The V gene end was trimmed by 3 bases and the J gene end by 7 bases; junction bases not matched to a gene: 20. Germline lookup yields CDR1 SGHRS and CDR2 YFSETQ. The CDR3 consists of 20 residues. Here the CDR3 DNA reads TGCGCCAGCAGCTGGATTGGTAGTTGGGCTAGCGGGAGGGTTTTGAATGAGCAGTTCTTC. It encodes CASSWIGSWASGRVLNEQFF.

This clonotype was found many times. The V and J genes are TRBV7-2 and TRBJ1-5; the match to TRBD1 covers 9 bases. Germline V lookup: CDR1 SGHTA, CDR2 FQGNSA. The trim removed 6 bases at V and 5 bases at J, leaving 5 bases unmatched. This CDR3 is built from 14 residues. CDR3 in amino acids: CASRSDRGDQPQHF. As DNA, the CDR3 is TGTGCCAGCAGGTCGGACAGGGGCGATCAGCCCCAGCATTTT.

This clonotype has more than one count but fewer than ten. This chain links TRBV7-8 with TRBJ2-1; 15 nucleotides line up with TRBD2. The CDR3 spans 18 residues. V gave up 5 bases and J gave up 1 base; unmatched junction bases: 6. Looked up from germline, CDR1 is SGHVS and CDR2 is FQNEAQ. CDR3 region: CASSKGLAGGISYNEQFF. The CDR3 bases are TGTGCCAGCAGCAAGGGACTAGCGGGGGGTATTTCCTACAATGAGCAGTTCTTC. The full variable domain, rest sourced from reference TRBV7-8 and TRBJ2-1, is GAGVSQSPRYKVAKRGQDVALRCDPISGHVSLFWYQQALGQGPEFLTYFQNEAQLDKSGLPSDRFFAERPEGSVSTLKIQRTQQEDSAVYLCASSKGLAGGISYNEQFFGPGTRLTVL.

V and J are TRBV7-3 and TRBJ2-2, with D possibly being TRBD1 (6 bases). V was clipped by 4 bases and J by 4 bases, with 16 bases between them. This CDR3 is 16 amino acids long. Germline loops: CDR1 SGHTA, CDR2 FQGTGA. The CDR3, as DNA: TGTGCCAGCAGCTCACTATTAAGAGGGGGCACCGGGGAGCTGTTTTTT. It specifies CASSSLLRGGTGELFF.

The rearrangement uses TRBV6-8 and TRBJ1-1, with unresolved D. The length of the CDR3 is 14 residues. Deletions cut 2 bases from V and 1 base from J, with 8 bases between. In germline, CDR1 is MNHGY, CDR2 SAAAGT. CDR3 protein: CASSYRTENTEAFF. The CDR3 coding sequence is TGTGCCAGCAGTTACAGGACGGAGAACACTGAAGCTTTCTTT.

J is TRBJ1-1 and V is TRBV11-2, with 12 nucleotides matching TRBD1. This CDR3 contains 17 residues. Germline V gene lookup returns CDR1 SGHAT and CDR2 FQNNGV. V shed 4 bases and J 4 bases; nucleotides not matched to a gene: 10. CDR3 nucleotide sequence: TGTGCCAGCAGCTACGTCCCGGGACAGGGGGCAGGCACTGAAGCTTTCTTT. Residues: CASSYVPGQGAGTEAFF.

V and J are TRBV7-2 and TRBJ2-7; 11 bases line up with TRBD2. The CDR3 loop spans 15 amino acids. Germline CDR1 reads SGHTA; CDR2 reads FQGNSA. V dropped 5 bases and J dropped 1; count of bases not matched to a gene: 4. In nucleotides, the CDR3 is TGTGCCAGCAGCCTTAGCGGGGGGGATTCCTACGAGCAGTACTTC. This codes for CASSLSGGDSYEQYF.

This rearrangement joins TRBV5-6 to TRBJ2-7; 10 positions agree with TRBD2. CDR1 is SGHDT, CDR2 YYEEEE, per germline. The CDR3 extends over 15 amino acids. V gave up 3 bases and J gave up 7 bases; unmatched junction bases: 10. The CDR3 region has the DNA TGTGCCAGCAGCTCCCTAAGCGGGGGGGCGGGGGAGCAGTACTTC. Encoded protein: CASSSLSGGAGEQYF.

This clonotype was seen a single time. The chain employs TRBV28 and TRBJ2-1; the D gene is possibly TRBD1 (6 bases). The length of the CDR3 is 12 residues. Germline V gives CDR1 MDHEN, CDR2 SYDVKM. Trimming shortened V by 6 bases and J by 12 bases, and 15 bases separated the two germline ends. The CDR3 loop reads CASRFGTCRQFF. The CDR3 DNA follows: TGTGCCAGCAGGTTCGGGACATGTCGGCAGTTCTTC.

The sample holds a few counts of this clonotype. This chain uses TRBV11-1 with TRBJ2-1, with TRBD2 as a possible D gene (6 bases). The CDR3 contains 18 residues. CDR1 SGHAT and CDR2 FQDESV come from the germline V gene (reference sequence). V lost 5 bases, J lost 10 bases, and 30 bases lay in between. The CDR3 bases are TGTGCCAGCAGCACTCCCCCAGATAAGAGGTCCCCCCGGGAGGAGCAGTTCTTC. It yields the protein CASSTPPDKRSPREEQFF.

A note on this clonotype: One end of the junction is discordant with germline, which a read error may explain. V and J are TRBV6-1 and TRBJ1-5, with a tentative D call TRBD1 (5 bases). Germline CDR1 reads MNHNS; CDR2 reads SASEGT. The CDR3 sequence is 16 residues long. CDR3 sequence (DNA): TGTGCCAGCAGCCCGGTAGTTAGGGGCGGTAATCAGACCCAGCATTTT. Translation gives CASSPVVRGGNQTQHF.

The J gene is TRBJ2-7, the V gene TRBV6-1; the D call may be TRBD1 or TRBD2 (5 bases each). The germline V gene encodes CDR1 MNHNS and CDR2 SASEGT. Trimming shortened V by 5 bases and J by 2 bases, and 16 bases separated the two germline ends. The CDR3 extends over 15 amino acids. The chain's CDR3 is CASSYYGDRAYEQYF. For the CDR3, the DNA is TGTGCCAGCAGTTATTATGGGGACCGAGCCTACGAGCAGTACTTC.

V and J are TRBV10-3 and TRBJ2-7; D is unresolved. The germline V and J ends were trimmed by 9 bases and 5 bases, with 14 bases remaining between them. Germline-derived CDR1 and CDR2 are ENHRY and SYGVKD. The length of the CDR3 is 12 residues. The CDR3 reads CAIGVGNHEQYF. In DNA, the CDR3 is TGTGCCATTGGAGTAGGGAACCACGAGCAGTACTTC.

The chain joins TRBV6-8 to TRBJ2-7, with 9 positions matching TRBD1. V shed 7 bases and J 3 bases; nucleotides not matched to a gene: 13. CDR1 MNHGY and CDR2 SAAAGT come from the germline V gene. The CDR3 is 16 residues long. The chain's CDR3 is CASIPRGPGQGYEQYF. CDR3 coding DNA: TGTGCCAGCATCCCCCGAGGTCCGGGACAGGGCTACGAGCAGTACTTC.

The genes are TRBV10-3 and TRBJ2-3; D may match TRBD1 or TRBD2 (6 bases each). Germline V CDR1 and CDR2: ENHRY, SYGVKD. The CDR3 runs 13 residues. The ends were cut back, 6 bases at V and 14 bases at J, with 21 bases in the middle. CDR3 residues: CAISEGGVFFRYF. CDR3 in DNA: TGTGCCATCAGCGAGGGGGGAGTTTTTTTCCGGTATTTT.

Turning to this clonotype: This clone may be a read error of a much larger clone one base away. This chain links TRBV7-2 with TRBJ2-1; the D gene is possibly TRBD2 (6 bases). The germline CDR1 and CDR2 sequences are SGHTA and FQGNSA. This CDR3 comprises 17 residues. The CDR3 DNA reads as TGTGTCAGCAGCCCCGGCGGGGAGTTTAGCTCCTACAATGAGCAGTTCTTC. Its protein product is CVSSPGGEFSSYNEQFF. Using reference TRBV7-2 and TRBJ2-1 for the parts outside the CDR3, the full variable domain is GAGVSQSPSNKVTEKGKDVELRCDPISGHTALYWYRQSLGQGLEFLIYFQGNSAPDKSGLPSDRFSAERTGGSVSTLTIQRTQQEDSAVYLCVSSPGGEFSSYNEQFFGPGTRLTVL.

This clonotype was counted a few times. CDR3: CASSPKDATTDTQYF. For the CDR3, the DNA is TGCGCCAGCAGCCCAAAAGATGCTACCACAGATACGCAGTATTTT. The J gene is TRBJ2-3, the V gene TRBV4-1, with D uncertain. CDR1 MGHRA and CDR2 YSYEKL come from the germline V gene. The CDR3 extends over 15 amino acids. V was clipped by 4 bases and J by 2 bases, with 13 bases between them.

The chain carries TRBV15 and TRBJ2-3, with D perhaps matching TRBD1 or TRBD2 (5 bases each). The germline V gene has CDR1 LNHNV and CDR2 YYDKDF (reference sequence). V dropped 0 bases and J dropped 2 bases, with 15 bases sitting between them. This CDR3 comprises 17 residues. The chain's CDR3 is CATSRDGGTRSTDTQYF. The CDR3 nucleotides read TGTGCCACCAGCAGAGATGGGGGTACCCGCTCCACAGATACGCAGTATTTT.